This TCR beta chain was recorded in a study of quantifying T cell responses using KT2 cells. Study information: Reverse transcription used primers in the TCR alpha and beta constant regions.

Known numbers of the T cell clone KT2 were added to PBMC. There are a few counts of this clonotype. The antigen remains undetermined. Study outcomes and limitations: Even the lowest spike-in, about one KT2 cell per 100,000 PBMC, yielded detectable KT2 sequences.

The CDR3 covers 16 residues. V gave up 2 bases and J gave up 1 base, with 9 bases separating them. From germline, CDR1 is MNHNS and CDR2 SASEGT. The cDNA 3' end received a ligated oligonucleotide with a UMI. First-round PCR used around 4 cycles and beta primers RC1.1 and RC1.2 covering TRBC1 and TRBC2. One entry per CDR3 protein, called by TCRdb with MiXCR from the UMI-ligation and nested PCR reads. This sample has 25,000 to 35,000 distinct CDR3 sequences, with 10% found just once. Sequenced material: PBMCs spiked with cells of the T cell clone KT2. This receptor was obtained from a human donor. This chain links TRBV6-1 with TRBJ2-6; D is unresolved. The CDR3 loop reads CASSEYANSGANVLTF. Written as DNA, the CDR3 is TGTGCCAGCAGTGAATATGCGAATTCTGGGGCCAACGTCCTGACTTTC.